This is a list of T cell receptor beta chains from one sample in a study of post-analysis software for immune sequencing data. TCRdb reprocessed the PCR reads via MiXCR and lists one record per CDR3 protein. This table has roughly 400,000 distinct CDR3 sequences, less than 40% appearing once. The sequenced material came from blood. All receptors come from a girl aged 2 to 9 with multiple sclerosis. CDR3s leave out the opening cysteine and the closing phenylalanine or tryptophan. The order of the fields is V gene, J gene, CDR3 protein.

v_call: TRBV29-1; j_call: TRBJ2-1; cdr3_aa: SVDTGGLAFHEQF
v_call: TRBV12-3/TRBV12-4; j_call: TRBJ1-2; cdr3_aa: ASSFSGGQFYGYT
v_call: TRBV7-6; j_call: TRBJ2-7; cdr3_aa: ASSFSAETYEQY
v_call: TRBV7-2; j_call: TRBJ2-1; cdr3_aa: ASSRKIGQF
v_call: TRBV7-2; j_call: TRBJ2-1; cdr3_aa: ASSQWRDEQF
v_call: TRBV3-1; j_call: .; cdr3_aa: ASSVTGAEQY
v_call: TRBV20-1; j_call: TRBJ2-7; cdr3_aa: SAHAGGPREQY
v_call: TRBV18; j_call: TRBJ1-2; cdr3_aa: ASSSPGLSGYGYT
v_call: TRBV7-2; j_call: TRBJ2-3; cdr3_aa: ASSSSRVPTDTQY
v_call: TRBV20-1; j_call: .; cdr3_aa: SARGTGGEQY
v_call: TRBV6-4; j_call: TRBJ2-7; cdr3_aa: ASSDSGGGCYEQY
v_call: TRBV15; j_call: TRBJ1-5; cdr3_aa: ATSSPPDRNSNQPQH
v_call: TRBV5-4; j_call: TRBJ2-3; cdr3_aa: ASSSPSGRALGDGTDTQY
v_call: TRBV29-1; j_call: TRBJ1-1; cdr3_aa: SVDHGRKGDEAF
v_call: TRBV5-1; j_call: TRBJ2-7; cdr3_aa: ASSPLRQGNSYEQY
v_call: TRBV7-9; j_call: TRBJ1-1; cdr3_aa: ASSLIVNRNTEAF
v_call: TRBV12-3/TRBV12-4; j_call: TRBJ1-5; cdr3_aa: ASSVTGYLDNQPQH
v_call: TRBV20-1; j_call: TRBJ2-3; cdr3_aa: SAGNRGPSTDTQY
v_call: TRBV29-1; j_call: TRBJ2-1; cdr3_aa: SVEEGSPYNEQF
v_call: TRBV7-3; j_call: TRBJ2-4; cdr3_aa: ASSLYSREQY
v_call: TRBV12-3/TRBV12-4; j_call: TRBJ1-1; cdr3_aa: ASSFDPDSNTEAF
v_call: TRBV7-9; j_call: TRBJ1-6; cdr3_aa: ASSLVARAEANSPLH
v_call: TRBV27; j_call: TRBJ2-5; cdr3_aa: ASSFLRGQVQETQY
v_call: TRBV28; j_call: TRBJ2-7; cdr3_aa: ASSPSAGQAAYEQY
v_call: TRBV7-2; j_call: TRBJ2-3; cdr3_aa: ASSFRGTISTDTQY
v_call: TRBV29-1; j_call: TRBJ2-1; cdr3_aa: SATPVEQF
v_call: TRBV27; j_call: TRBJ1-2; cdr3_aa: ASRPDTKYGYT
v_call: TRBV12-3/TRBV12-4; j_call: TRBJ1-2; cdr3_aa: ASSPFGQHYGYT
v_call: TRBV28; j_call: TRBJ2-7; cdr3_aa: ASRNSGGSYEQY
v_call: TRBV14; j_call: TRBJ1-2; cdr3_aa: ASSPTGNYGYT
v_call: TRBV4-1; j_call: .; cdr3_aa: ASSQDSDRASYEQY
v_call: TRBV7-9; j_call: TRBJ2-3; cdr3_aa: ASSFSSAGAGTQY
v_call: TRBV7-2; j_call: TRBJ2-7; cdr3_aa: ASSLAEGFPYEQY
v_call: TRBV20-1; j_call: TRBJ1-2; cdr3_aa: SARSTNTGYGYT
v_call: TRBV21-1; j_call: TRBJ2-1; cdr3_aa: ASSKTDPGQGAGNEQF
v_call: TRBV20-1; j_call: TRBJ2-6; cdr3_aa: SASSHSGANVLT
v_call: TRBV24-1; j_call: .; cdr3_aa: ATSDWGGISSYNEQY
v_call: TRBV5-5; j_call: TRBJ1-2; cdr3_aa: ASSLDSRQLRTIYT
v_call: TRBV11-1; j_call: TRBJ2-1; cdr3_aa: ASSPHGGGQQGEQF
v_call: TRBV15; j_call: TRBJ2-7; cdr3_aa: ATSRDEVAYEQY
v_call: TRBV11-2; j_call: TRBJ2-3; cdr3_aa: ASSLGQGGITDTQY
v_call: TRBV4-2; j_call: TRBJ2-1; cdr3_aa: ASSQLWTSGWYNEQF
v_call: TRBV20-1; j_call: TRBJ2-1; cdr3_aa: SARDLVGNEQF
v_call: TRBV7-3; j_call: .; cdr3_aa: ASSLTWKPRYNEQY
v_call: TRBV14; j_call: TRBJ2-5; cdr3_aa: ASSQRGWETQY
v_call: TRBV7-8; j_call: TRBJ2-7; cdr3_aa: ASSPYTYEQY
v_call: TRBV12-3/TRBV12-4; j_call: TRBJ2-3; cdr3_aa: ASRLDDSSTDTQY
v_call: TRBV4-2; j_call: TRBJ2-7; cdr3_aa: ASSQVALGLSEQY
v_call: TRBV5-1; j_call: TRBJ1-2; cdr3_aa: ASSFAANYGYT